Listed below are T cell receptor beta chains from one sample, sequenced in a study of blood T cell repertoires in COVID-19. Assay used: immunoSEQ multiplex PCR; TCRdb lists only in-frame clones, some missing. The data show over 70,000 clones, with more than 80% seen just once and just over 5% held by the top ten. The material sequenced was peripheral blood. These receptor sequences come from a man older than 75 with acute or convalescent COVID-19. Each CDR3 is given with its conserved first and last residue. The order of the fields is D gene, J gene, clone size, V gene, CDR3 DNA, CDR3 protein. A D gene is named only where the DNA matches it firmly. Size tells how often a clone was seen (once, few, many) or the class of an expanded clone, and some rows leave it out.

d_call: .; j_call: TRBJ2-5; clone_size: .; v_call: TRBV6-1; cdr3_nt: TGTGCCAGCAGTGAAAATTCTCGGAGACTAGGAGTCCAAGAGACCCAGTACTTC; cdr3_aa: CASSENSRRLGVQETQYF
d_call: .; j_call: TRBJ1-4; clone_size: .; v_call: TRBV6-4; cdr3_nt: TGTGCCAGCAGTGACACCTACTCCGGGACTATAAATGAAAAACTGTTTTTT; cdr3_aa: CASSDTYSGTINEKLFF
d_call: .; j_call: TRBJ2-7; clone_size: .; v_call: TRBV3-1/TRBV3-2; cdr3_nt: TGTGCCAGCAGCCGCGACTCTACCCCCTCCTACGAGCAGTACTTC; cdr3_aa: CASSRDSTPSYEQYF
d_call: TRBD1; j_call: TRBJ2-5; clone_size: .; v_call: TRBV5-8; cdr3_nt: TGTGCCAGCAGCCCGGGACAGATCCAAGAGACCCAGTACTTC; cdr3_aa: CASSPGQIQETQYF
d_call: .; j_call: TRBJ1-6; clone_size: .; v_call: TRBV21-1; cdr3_nt: TGTGCCAGCAGCAAAGACAAAGGGGGTAAATCGGGGCATAATTCACCCCTCCACTTT; cdr3_aa: CASSKDKGGKSGHNSPLHF
d_call: .; j_call: TRBJ1-2; clone_size: .; v_call: TRBV7-2; cdr3_nt: TGTGCCAGCAGCTTAGCAGGGGTAGGCTACACCTTC; cdr3_aa: CASSLAGVGYTF
d_call: TRBD1; j_call: TRBJ2-7; clone_size: .; v_call: TRBV5-3; cdr3_nt: TGTGCCAGAAGCTTGAGATCTGACAGGGTTTTCTACGAGCAGTACTTC; cdr3_aa: CARSLRSDRVFYEQYF
d_call: TRBD1; j_call: TRBJ1-2; clone_size: .; v_call: TRBV7-2; cdr3_nt: TGTGCCAGCAGCCCAGGGGGCGAAAACTATGGCTACACCTTC; cdr3_aa: CASSPGGENYGYTF
d_call: .; j_call: TRBJ2-2; clone_size: .; v_call: TRBV13; cdr3_nt: TGTGCCAGCAGCTCCCGACAGGTCTCGAACACCGGGGAGCTGTTTTTT; cdr3_aa: CASSSRQVSNTGELFF
d_call: .; j_call: TRBJ1-2; clone_size: .; v_call: TRBV30; cdr3_nt: TGTGCCTGGAGTGGACGCCAGAGGGGGGGCTACACCTTC; cdr3_aa: CAWSGRQRGGYTF
d_call: TRBD2; j_call: TRBJ2-7; clone_size: .; v_call: TRBV9; cdr3_nt: TGTGCCAGCAGCGCCGGGACTTACGGACTAGCGGGACACTCACCCTACGAGCAGTACTTC; cdr3_aa: CASSAGTYGLAGHSPYEQYF
d_call: .; j_call: TRBJ1-1; clone_size: few; v_call: TRBV7-9; cdr3_nt: TGTGCCAGCAGCCCCTACCGGGACACTGAAGCTTTCTTT; cdr3_aa: CASSPYRDTEAFF
d_call: .; j_call: TRBJ1-2; clone_size: .; v_call: TRBV14; cdr3_nt: TGTGCCAGCAGCCAAGGGGGCAGCGGGGGCTATGGCTACACCTTC; cdr3_aa: CASSQGGSGGYGYTF
d_call: TRBD2; j_call: TRBJ2-2; clone_size: .; v_call: TRBV5-1; cdr3_nt: TGCGCCAGCAGCTTGCAGCTAGCGGGGGCGAACACCGGGGAGCTGTTTTTT; cdr3_aa: CASSLQLAGANTGELFF
d_call: TRBD1; j_call: TRBJ1-2; clone_size: once; v_call: TRBV13; cdr3_nt: TGTGCCAGCAGCGCTAGACAGGGTAGGATTAGCGGCTACACCTTC; cdr3_aa: CASSARQGRISGYTF
d_call: .; j_call: TRBJ1-1; clone_size: .; v_call: TRBV27; cdr3_nt: TGTGCCAGCAGTTCTGACTGGGGGGGCATAACTGAAGCTTTCTTT; cdr3_aa: CASSSDWGGITEAFF
d_call: .; j_call: TRBJ1-5; clone_size: .; v_call: TRBV4-3; cdr3_nt: TGCGCCAGCAGCCAAACAGGGTATAGCAATCAGCCCCAGCATTTT; cdr3_aa: CASSQTGYSNQPQHF
d_call: TRBD1; j_call: TRBJ1-6; clone_size: .; v_call: TRBV7-2; cdr3_nt: TGTGCCAGCAGCTCCCTTAGCGGAGGGACAGGGCATTATAATTCACCCCTCCACTTT; cdr3_aa: CASSSLSGGTGHYNSPLHF